This T cell receptor (beta chain) was sequenced in a study of blood T cell repertoires in COVID-19. In the study overall: Spain, Italy and the United States supplied samples that represented acute and convalescent COVID-19. T cells, B-cell-depleted T cells, or PBMCs provided the cDNA or gDNA that served as material.

Original handling: Scientists estimated how many nucleated cells there were by amplifying reference gene primers. This table comes from immunoSEQ multiplex PCR, and its TCRdb copy is limited to in-frame clones, with some not included. That table gives V, J and clone size, and the DNA gave D and trimming. The data contain some 200,000 clones, roughly nine tenths of them singletons. CDR3 length: 15 residues. J was trimmed by 0 bases and V by 2 bases; bases with no gene match: 3. The germline CDR1 and CDR2 sequences are MGHRA and YSYEKL. The sequenced sample consisted of peripheral blood. This receptor was obtained from a woman younger than 30 who had recovered from COVID-19. The chain couples TRBV4-1 to TRBJ2-5, with 7 bases lining up with TRBD2. The CDR3 nucleotides read TGCGCCAGCAGCCAACCGGGACTATACCAAGAGACCCAGTACTTC. Translating it yields CASSQPGLYQETQYF.